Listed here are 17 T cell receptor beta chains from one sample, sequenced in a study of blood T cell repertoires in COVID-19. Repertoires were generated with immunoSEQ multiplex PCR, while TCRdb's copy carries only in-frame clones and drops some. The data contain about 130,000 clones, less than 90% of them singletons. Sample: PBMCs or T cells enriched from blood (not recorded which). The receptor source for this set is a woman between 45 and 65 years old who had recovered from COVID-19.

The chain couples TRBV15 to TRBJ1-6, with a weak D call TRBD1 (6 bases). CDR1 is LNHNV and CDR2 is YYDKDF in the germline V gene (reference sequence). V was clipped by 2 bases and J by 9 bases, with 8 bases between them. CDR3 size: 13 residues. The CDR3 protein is CATSRQGSSPLHF. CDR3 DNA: TGTGCCACCAGCAGACAGGGGAGTTCACCCCTCCACTTT.

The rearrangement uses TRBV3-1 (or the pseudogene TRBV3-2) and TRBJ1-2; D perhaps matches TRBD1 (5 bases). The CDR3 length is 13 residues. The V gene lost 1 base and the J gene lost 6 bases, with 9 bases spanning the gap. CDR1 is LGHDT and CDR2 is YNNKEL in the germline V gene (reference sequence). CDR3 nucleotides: TGTGCCAGCAGCCAAGCAGGGCCCCATGGCTACACCTTC. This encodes CASSQAGPHGYTF.

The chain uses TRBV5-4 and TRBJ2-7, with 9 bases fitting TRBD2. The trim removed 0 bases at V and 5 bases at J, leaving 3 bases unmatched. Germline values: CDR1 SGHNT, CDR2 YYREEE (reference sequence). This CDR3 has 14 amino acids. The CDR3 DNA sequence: TGTGCCAGCAGCTTGGTGGCGGGGGGGAACGAGCAGTACTTC. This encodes CASSLVAGGNEQYF. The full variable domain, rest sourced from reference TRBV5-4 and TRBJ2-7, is ETGVTQSPTHLIKTRGQQVTLRCSSQSGHNTVSWYQQALGQGPQFIFQYYREEENGRGNFPPRFSGLQFPNYSSELNVNALELDDSALYLCASSLVAGGNEQYFGPGTRLTVT.

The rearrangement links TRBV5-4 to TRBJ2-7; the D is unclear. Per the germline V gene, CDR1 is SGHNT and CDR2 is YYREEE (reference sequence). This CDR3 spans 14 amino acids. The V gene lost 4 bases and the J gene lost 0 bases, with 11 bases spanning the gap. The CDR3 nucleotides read TGTGCCAGCAGCAAAGACACGAGCTCCTACGAGCAGTACTTC. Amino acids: CASSKDTSSYEQYF.

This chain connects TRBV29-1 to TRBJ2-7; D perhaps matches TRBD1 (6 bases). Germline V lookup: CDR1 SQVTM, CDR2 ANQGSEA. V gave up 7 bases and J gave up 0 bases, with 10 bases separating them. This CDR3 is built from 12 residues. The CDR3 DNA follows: TGCAGCGCGCAGGGGAGCTCCTACGAGCAGTACTTC. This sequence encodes CSAQGSSYEQYF.

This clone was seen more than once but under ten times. CDR3: CASSSLLLQGNYGYTF. The DNA of the CDR3 is TGTGCCAGCAGCTCCCTCCTGTTGCAGGGCAACTATGGCTACACCTTC. This chain joins TRBV11-2 and TRBJ1-2; perhaps TRBD1 as D (5 bases). The CDR3 runs 16 residues. The V gene's germline CDR1 is SGHAT and CDR2 FQNNGV. V was pared by 4 bases and J by 2 bases, with 17 bases between.

CDR3 sequence reads: CASSQGISGGGETQYF. The CDR3 DNA is TGTGCCAGCAGCCAGGGGATTAGCGGGGGGGGAGAGACCCAGTACTTC. This chain connects TRBV3-1 (or the pseudogene TRBV3-2) to TRBJ2-5; 11 bases agree with TRBD2. Germline loops: CDR1 LGHDT, CDR2 YNNKEL (reference sequence). V lost 3 bases and J lost 4; bases outside the gene matches: 7. This CDR3 contains 16 residues.

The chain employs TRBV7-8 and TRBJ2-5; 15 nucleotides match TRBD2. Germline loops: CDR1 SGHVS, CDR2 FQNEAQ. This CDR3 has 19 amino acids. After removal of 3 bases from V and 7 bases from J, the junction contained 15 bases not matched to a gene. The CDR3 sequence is CASSFEPGLAGGGAGTQYF. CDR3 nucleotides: TGTGCCAGCAGCTTTGAACCGGGACTAGCGGGGGGCGGGGCCGGGACCCAGTACTTC.

The chain's CDR3 is CASGTNTEAFF. CDR3 bases: TGTGCCAGCGGCACGAACACTGAAGCTTTCTTT. The gene calls are TRBV7-3 and TRBJ1-1; no reliable D call. This CDR3 comprises 11 residues. Trimming cost V 8 bases and J 1 base, with 5 bases left between them. Germline CDR1 reads SGHTA; CDR2 reads FQGTGA.

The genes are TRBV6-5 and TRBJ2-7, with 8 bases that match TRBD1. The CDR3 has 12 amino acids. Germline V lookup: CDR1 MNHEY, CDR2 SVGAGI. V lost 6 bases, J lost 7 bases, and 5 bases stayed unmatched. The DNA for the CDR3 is TGTGCCAGCAGCACCACAGGGGGGGAGCAGTACTTC. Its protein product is CASSTTGGEQYF.

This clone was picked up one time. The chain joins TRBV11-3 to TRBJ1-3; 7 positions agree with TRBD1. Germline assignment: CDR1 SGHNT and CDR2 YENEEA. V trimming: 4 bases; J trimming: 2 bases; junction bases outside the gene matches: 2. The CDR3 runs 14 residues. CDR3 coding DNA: TGTGCCAGCAGCTCGACAGGGACTGGAAACACCATATATTTT. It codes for CASSSTGTGNTIYF.

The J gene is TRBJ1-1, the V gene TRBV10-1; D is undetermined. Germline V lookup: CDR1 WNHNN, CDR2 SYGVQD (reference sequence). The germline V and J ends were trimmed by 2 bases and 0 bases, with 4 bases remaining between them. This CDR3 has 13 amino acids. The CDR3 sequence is CASSEGVNTEAFF. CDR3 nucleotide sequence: TGCGCCAGCAGTGAGGGAGTGAACACTGAAGCTTTCTTT.

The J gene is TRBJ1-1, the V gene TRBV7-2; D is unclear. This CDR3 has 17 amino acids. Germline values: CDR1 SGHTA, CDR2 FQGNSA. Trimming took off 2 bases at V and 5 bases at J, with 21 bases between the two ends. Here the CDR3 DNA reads TGTGCCAGCAGCTTATCCCTAATGTGGGCGGGGAAGACTGAAGCTTTCTTT. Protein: CASSLSLMWAGKTEAFF. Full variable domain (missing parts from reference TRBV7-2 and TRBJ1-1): GAGVSQSPSNKVTEKGKDVELRCDPISGHTALYWYRQSLGQGLEFLIYFQGNSAPDKSGLPSDRFSAERTGGSVSTLTIQRTQQEDSAVYLCASSLSLMWAGKTEAFFGQGTRLTVV.

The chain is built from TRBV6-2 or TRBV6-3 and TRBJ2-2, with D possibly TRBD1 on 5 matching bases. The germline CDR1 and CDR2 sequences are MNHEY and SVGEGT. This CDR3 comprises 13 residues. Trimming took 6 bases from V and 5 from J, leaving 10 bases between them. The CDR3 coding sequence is TGTGCCAGCAGCCGGACACAGACCGGGGAGCTGTTTTTT. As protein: CASSRTQTGELFF.

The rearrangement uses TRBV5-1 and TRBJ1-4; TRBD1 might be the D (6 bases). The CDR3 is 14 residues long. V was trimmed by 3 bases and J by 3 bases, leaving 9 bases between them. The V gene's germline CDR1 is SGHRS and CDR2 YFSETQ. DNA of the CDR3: TGCGCCAGCAGCTCGGGGGGCCCTAATGAAAAACTGTTTTTT. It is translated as CASSSGGPNEKLFF.

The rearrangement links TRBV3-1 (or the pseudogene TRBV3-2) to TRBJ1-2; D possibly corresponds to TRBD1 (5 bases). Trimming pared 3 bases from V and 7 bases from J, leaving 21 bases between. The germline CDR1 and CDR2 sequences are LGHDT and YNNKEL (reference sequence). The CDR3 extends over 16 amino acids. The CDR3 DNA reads TGTGCCAGCAGCCACGCGACGCGATGGGACTTGGGTGGCTACACCTTC. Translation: CASSHATRWDLGGYTF.

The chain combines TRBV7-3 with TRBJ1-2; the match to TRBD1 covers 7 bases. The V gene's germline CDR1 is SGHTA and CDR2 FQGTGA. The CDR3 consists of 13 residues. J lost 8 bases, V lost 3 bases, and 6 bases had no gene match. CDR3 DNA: TGTGCCAGCAGCTTTCCGGACAGGAGCGGCTACACCTTC. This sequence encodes CASSFPDRSGYTF.